The 3 T cell receptor beta chains given below trace back to one sample, sequenced in a study of OX40 agonist ivuxolimab in advanced cancers. Assay: immunoSEQ multiplex PCR; the TCRdb copy retains only in-frame clones and omits some. The data show over 65,000 clones, under 85% seen once. The sequencing here drew on CD4+ or CD8+ T cells sorted from blood, taken in a trial of the OX40 agonist ivuxolimab. All receptors come from an adult with an advanced solid tumor such as melanoma, head and neck, liver or kidney cancer.

This clone has only a few counts. The chain combines TRBV4-2 with TRBJ2-1; 10 bases line up with TRBD1. The CDR3 has 15 residues. The ends lost 3 bases at V and 4 bases at J; junction bases unmatched: 3. CDR1 LGHNA and CDR2 YNFKEQ come from the germline V gene. The CDR3 bases are TGTGCCAGCAGCCACATGGGACAGGGGTACAATGAGCAGTTCTTC. Its translation is CASSHMGQGYNEQFF.

The chain couples TRBV7-2 to TRBJ2-1, with 9 bases lining up with TRBD2. V was clipped by 5 bases and J by 4 bases; unmatched bases: 9. The CDR3 sequence is 16 residues long. Germline V gene lookup returns CDR1 SGHTA and CDR2 FQGNSA. Written as DNA, the CDR3 is TGTGCCAGCAGCCCCCCTCCTCTAGCGGGGTACAATGAGCAGTTCTTC. Translated: CASSPPPLAGYNEQFF.

This clone was recorded once. The chain joins TRBV4-1 to TRBJ1-2; the D gene is possibly TRBD1 (5 bases). This CDR3 comprises 15 residues. Deletions cut 0 bases from V and 0 bases from J, with 8 bases between. Germline CDR1 and CDR2: MGHRA and YSYEKL. The CDR3 DNA sequence: TGCGCCAGCAGCCAAGATCAGGGCACTAACTATGGCTACACCTTC. Encoded protein: CASSQDQGTNYGYTF.